This TCR beta chain came from a study of early T cells in non-severe SARS-CoV-2 infection. Germline V gene lookup returns CDR1 MDHEN and CDR2 SYDVKM. V lost 10 bases to trimming and J lost 3 bases; unmatched junction nucleotides: 6. The CDR3 has 13 amino acids. One entry per CDR3 protein, called by TCRdb with MiXCR from the 5' RACE reads. The repertoire has about 69,000 distinct CDR3 sequences, 4% to 6% of them found once; the top ten carry approximately 3.6%. This clonotype was seen ten or more times. The sequence was collected from an adult who was a healthcare worker with PCR-confirmed SARS-CoV-2 infection or an uninfected control (not recorded which). The donor label of this sample is uncertain. The chain carries TRBV28 and TRBJ1-1, with 9 bases fitting TRBD1. This specimen consisted of whole blood, obtained at baseline. The CDR3 loop is CANKGQGYTEAFF. CDR3 DNA sequence: TGTGCCAACAAGGGACAGGGATACACTGAAGCTTTCTTT.